The rows below give T cell receptor beta chains drawn from one sample of a study of cytomegalovirus exposure and HLA in healthy donors. TCRdb's table, derived via immunoSEQ multiplex PCR, lists solely in-frame clones and lacks some. There are around 100,000 clones in the sample; 70% to 80% occur only once, and 2.5% to 3.5% lies in the top ten. The source material was PBMCs. All receptors come from a woman aged 40 to 50 in good health and CMV-seronegative. The CDR3 runs from the conserved cysteine through the conserved F or W. D genes are given only for firm matches. Clone size is shown for a subset of rows, as once, few, many or a class of expanded clone.

v_gene	abundance	d_gene	j_gene	CDR3aa	CDR3nt
TRBV11-2	.	TRBD2	TRBJ2-7	CASSAGTSFRYEQYF	TGTGCCAGCAGCGCCGGGACTAGCTTCCGCTACGAGCAGTACTTC
TRBV19	.	TRBD1	TRBJ1-4	CASRSGQGVQKLFF	TGTGCCAGTAGATCGGGACAGGGTGTGCAAAAACTGTTTTTT
TRBV6-6	.	.	TRBJ1-5	CASSVTENQPQHF	TGTGCCAGCAGTGTGACAGAGAATCAGCCCCAGCATTTT
TRBV9	.	TRBD1	TRBJ2-3	CASSVGSRGQYSSTDTQYF	TGTGCCAGCAGCGTAGGAAGTAGGGGACAGTACTCTAGCACAGATACGCAGTATTTT
TRBV6-1	few	TRBD1	TRBJ1-1	CASQLTGTNTEAFF	TGTGCCAGTCAACTGACAGGGACCAACACTGAAGCTTTCTTT
TRBV4-2	.	TRBD1	TRBJ1-6	CASSPPGQVGSPLHF	TGTGCCAGCAGCCCGCCCGGACAGGTGGGGTCACCCCTCCACTTT
TRBV7-9	.	.	TRBJ1-2	CASSFPPGDGYTF	TGTGCCAGCAGCTTCCCGCCGGGGGATGGCTACACCTTC
TRBV7-6	.	.	TRBJ1-1	CASSPPRGWAFF	TGTGCCAGCAGCCCACCGCGGGGGTGGGCTTTCTTT
TRBV30	.	.	TRBJ2-5	CAWRGGRSAETQYF	TGTGCCTGGAGAGGAGGGAGGTCTGCAGAGACCCAGTACTTC
TRBV15	.	.	TRBJ1-3	CATSQGPGNTIYF	TGTGCCACCAGTCAGGGTCCGGGAAACACCATATATTTT
TRBV28	.	TRBD1	TRBJ1-3	CASGRGTGVGNTIYF	TGTGCCAGCGGCCGGGGGACAGGGGTGGGAAACACCATATATTTT
TRBV7-9	.	.	TRBJ2-4	CASSRTGVNIQYF	TGTGCCAGCAGCCGGACGGGGGTGAACATTCAGTACTTC
TRBV5-1	.	.	TRBJ1-6	CASSLAQYNSPLHF	TGCGCCAGCAGCTTGGCACAGTATAATTCACCCCTCCACTTT
TRBV11-2	.	.	TRBJ2-5	CASSYRTDLSPQYF	TGTGCCAGCAGCTATCGGACAGACCTCAGCCCCCAGTACTTC
TRBV9	.	.	TRBJ1-5	CASSGPGDSNQPQHF	TGTGCCAGCAGCGGCCCAGGCGATAGCAATCAGCCCCAGCATTTT
TRBV7-6	.	TRBD1	TRBJ1-4	CASSAGTGNEKLFF	TGTGCCAGCAGCGCCGGGACAGGGAATGAAAAACTGTTTTTT
TRBV7-9	few	.	TRBJ1-3	CASSLVVGQFSGNTIYF	TGTGCCAGCAGCTTAGTGGTTGGGCAGTTCTCTGGAAACACCATATATTTT
TRBV11-2	.	TRBD2	TRBJ2-7	CASSPLAGGSYEQYF	TGTGCCAGCAGTCCCCTCGCGGGAGGGTCGTACGAGCAGTACTTC
TRBV29-1	.	TRBD2	TRBJ2-1	CSVATSGGNYNEQFF	TGCAGCGTAGCGACTAGCGGGGGGAACTACAATGAGCAGTTCTTC
TRBV9	.	TRBD1	TRBJ1-2	CASSVEAGGAGGYTF	TGTGCCAGCAGCGTAGAGGCAGGGGGCGCGGGAGGCTACACCTTC
TRBV19	.	TRBD2	TRBJ2-2	CASSTTSGRGELFF	TGTGCCAGTAGTACGACTAGCGGTAGGGGGGAGCTGTTTTTT
TRBV5-1	once	.	TRBJ2-1	CASSTTGPSYNEQFF	TGCGCCAGCAGCACCACAGGTCCTTCCTACAATGAGCAGTTCTTC
TRBV4-3	few	.	TRBJ2-7	CASSLRYFPSDEQYF	TGCGCCAGCAGCCTTCGATATTTCCCCTCGGACGAGCAGTACTTC
TRBV4-2	.	TRBD2	TRBJ2-1	CASSQGAGNYNEQFF	TGTGCCAGCAGCCAAGGAGCGGGAAACTACAATGAGCAGTTCTTC
TRBV19	.	TRBD1	TRBJ2-7	CASSIFFGTGAPQYEQYF	TGTGCCAGTAGTATCTTTTTCGGGACAGGGGCCCCCCAGTACGAGCAGTACTTC
TRBV18	few	.	TRBJ2-4	CASSPLQGFQNIQYF	TGTGCCAGCTCACCACTCCAGGGATTCCAAAACATTCAGTACTTC
TRBV5-1	.	TRBD1	TRBJ2-3	CASSPGVGGEDTQYF	TGCGCCAGCAGCCCTGGGGTAGGGGGCGAGGATACGCAGTATTTT
TRBV6-5	.	TRBD2	TRBJ2-7	CASSYLAGGSYEQYF	TGTGCCAGCAGTTACTTAGCGGGAGGGTCCTACGAGCAGTACTTC
TRBV7-2	few	.	TRBJ2-3	CASSPQEGSDTQYF	TGTGCCAGCAGCCCCCAAGAGGGTTCAGATACGCAGTATTTT
TRBV6-1	.	TRBD1	TRBJ2-5	CASSEAQGTGPYF	TGTGCCAGCAGTGAAGCGCAAGGGACAGGGCCCTACTTC
TRBV7-2	few	.	TRBJ2-5	CASSQRAGETQYF	TGTGCCAGCAGCCAAAGGGCGGGGGAGACCCAGTACTTC
TRBV28	few	.	TRBJ1-2	CASSLAAGYTF	TGTGCCAGCAGTTTAGCGGCCGGCTACACCTTC
TRBV11-2	.	TRBD2	TRBJ2-7	CASSFTSGVRGEQYF	TGTGCCAGCAGTTTTACTAGCGGCGTCCGGGGCGAGCAGTACTTC
TRBV28	.	.	TRBJ1-2	CASSNDGYTF	TGTGCCAGCAGCAATGATGGCTACACCTTC
TRBV6-1	.	TRBD2	TRBJ2-2	CAIGTSYTGELFF	TGTGCAATCGGGACTAGTTACACCGGGGAGCTGTTTTTT
TRBV27	.	.	TRBJ2-7	CASSLRPGGAYEQYF	TGTGCCAGCAGTTTAAGGCCAGGAGGAGCCTACGAGCAGTACTTC
TRBV7-2	.	.	TRBJ2-5	CASSLIAAEETQYF	TGTGCCAGCAGCCTTATAGCGGCGGAAGAGACCCAGTACTTC